These 17 T cell receptor beta chains were sequenced from one sample in a study of technical replicates of blood from a few donors. TCRdb's copy holds only in-frame clones and misses some; the assay was immunoSEQ multiplex PCR. Of tens of thousands of clones in the sample, over 80% were seen once. The sequenced material came from T cells isolated from PBMCs. Receptors originate from a human donor in good health.

This chain uses TRBV28 with TRBJ2-7, with a tentative D call TRBD1 (6 bases). CDR1 is MDHEN and CDR2 is SYDVKM in the germline V gene. V was shortened by 3 bases and J by 6 bases, with 33 bases between the two germline ends. The CDR3 runs to 20 residues. CDR3 sequence reads: CASSFGSTVGETGDFGEQYF. The CDR3 region has the DNA TGTGCCAGCAGTTTCGGATCGACCGTCGGGGAGACAGGAGACTTCGGCGAGCAGTACTTC.

The gene calls are TRBV2 and TRBJ2-2; D may be TRBD2 (5 bases). Germline assignment: CDR1 SNHLY and CDR2 FYNNEI. Trimming cost V 3 bases and J 6 bases, with 11 bases left between them. The CDR3 extends over 14 amino acids. CDR3: CASSDRGPSGELFF. The DNA of the CDR3 is TGTGCCAGCAGTGATCGGGGTCCCTCCGGGGAGCTGTTTTTT.

The V and J genes are TRBV10-3 and TRBJ1-1, with 10 bases fitting TRBD1. With V trimmed by 7 bases and J by 2 bases, 13 bases remained unmatched. Germline V gene lookup returns CDR1 ENHRY and CDR2 SYGVKD. This CDR3 region has 17 residues. CDR3 protein: CAINPSGTGAENTEAFF. The CDR3 nucleotides read TGTGCCATCAATCCGTCCGGGACAGGGGCAGAAAACACTGAAGCTTTCTTT.

The rearrangement links TRBV4-1 to TRBJ1-2; TRBD1 matches at 7 bases. V shed 2 bases and J 2 bases; nucleotides not matched to a gene: 5. The CDR3 loop spans 15 amino acids. From germline, CDR1 is MGHRA and CDR2 YSYEKL. The CDR3 loop reads CASSQPRGRNYGYTF. The DNA for the CDR3 is TGCGCCAGCAGCCAACCAAGGGGGCGGAACTATGGCTACACCTTC.

The V call is TRBV6-6, the J call TRBJ2-7, with D unclear. V shed 5 bases and J shed 2 bases, with 16 bases lying between them. Per germline, CDR1 MNHNY and CDR2 SVGAGI (reference sequence). This CDR3 region has 15 residues. The CDR3 protein is CASSPQVFGTYEQYF. The CDR3 nucleotides are TGTGCCAGCAGTCCCCAGGTTTTTGGCACCTACGAGCAGTACTTC.

The V call is TRBV5-1, the J call TRBJ2-6, with D tentatively TRBD1 (6 bases). CDR1 SGHRS and CDR2 YFSETQ come from the germline V gene. This CDR3 is 15 amino acids long. V was pared by 4 bases and J by 2 bases, with 10 bases between. For the CDR3, the DNA is TGCGCCAGCAGCCGGGACATGGCTGGGGCCAACGTCCTGACTTTC. It codes for CASSRDMAGANVLTF.

The CDR3 reads CSVGLAGLSYEQYF. The CDR3 DNA follows: TGCAGCGTTGGACTAGCGGGCCTCTCCTACGAGCAGTACTTC. This chain connects TRBV29-1 to TRBJ2-7, with 10 bases lining up with TRBD2. In germline, CDR1 is SQVTM, CDR2 ANQGSEA. The CDR3 totals 14 residues. V lost 4 bases to trimming and J lost 0 bases; unmatched junction nucleotides: 3.

This clone appeared a single time. V is TRBV5-6 and J is TRBJ2-7, with D unresolved. The germline CDR1 and CDR2 sequences are SGHDT and YYEEEE. V lost 1 base and J 1 base, leaving 15 bases between the germline ends. The CDR3 has 16 residues. This CDR3 is CASSLWSGGISYEQYF. DNA for the CDR3: TGTGCCAGCAGCTTGTGGAGTGGCGGTATATCCTACGAGCAGTACTTC.

The chain recombines TRBV28 with TRBJ2-7; 9 bases align to TRBD2. The germline V gene encodes CDR1 MDHEN and CDR2 SYDVKM. The V and J ends lost 4 bases and 4 bases, in that order; junction bases with no gene match: 14. The length of the CDR3 is 17 residues. The CDR3 protein is CASSSTRAGGPVYEQYF. For the CDR3, the DNA is TGTGCCAGCAGTTCCACACGAGCGGGAGGCCCGGTTTACGAGCAGTACTTC.

The CDR3 DNA follows: TGTGCCAGCAGTGGGGCTAGCGGGAGGGCCCGATTCGGCGACGAGCAGTACTTC. Its protein is CASSGASGRARFGDEQYF. The chain recombines TRBV6-1 with TRBJ2-7; TRBD2 agrees at 12 bases. V was clipped by 4 bases and J by 5 bases; unmatched bases: 15. CDR1 is MNHNS and CDR2 is SASEGT in the germline V gene. The CDR3 has 18 residues.

The chain couples TRBV6-4 to TRBJ2-1; 8 bases align to TRBD2. V gave up 8 bases and J gave up 1 base; unmatched junction bases: 7. Germline V gene sequence: CDR1 MRHNA, CDR2 SNTAGT. This CDR3 contains 15 residues. CDR3: CASGREGQSYNEQFF. The DNA for the CDR3 is TGTGCCAGCGGACGGGAGGGCCAGTCCTACAATGAGCAGTTCTTC.

This clone was observed a single time. The chain combines TRBV7-9 with TRBJ2-7; 8 positions agree with TRBD2. CDR3 length equals 11 residues. V shed 5 bases and J 6 bases; nucleotides not matched to a gene: 0. Germline CDR1 SEHNR, CDR2 FQNEAQ (reference sequence). DNA for the CDR3: TGTGCCAGCAGCGGACTAGCCGAGCAGTACTTC. This encodes CASSGLAEQYF.

The J gene is TRBJ2-1, the V gene TRBV2, with TRBD2 matching 10 bases. Per the germline V gene, CDR1 is SNHLY and CDR2 is FYNNEI. The J segment lost 2 bases and the V segment lost 6 bases, leaving 4 bases of the junction unmatched. CDR3 size: 15 residues. The CDR3 DNA sequence: TGTGCCAGCAGCCCTACTAGCGGGGCCTACAATGAGCAGTTCTTC. Amino acids: CASSPTSGAYNEQFF.

V is TRBV4-2 and J is TRBJ1-4, with TRBD1 matching 8 bases. The V and J ends lost 1 base and 4 bases, in that order; junction bases with no gene match: 2. The V gene's germline CDR1 is LGHNA and CDR2 YNFKEQ. The length of the CDR3 is 15 residues. The CDR3: CASSQGDRINEKLFF. In DNA form, the CDR3 reads TGTGCCAGCAGCCAAGGGGACAGGATTAATGAAAAACTGTTTTTT.

J is TRBJ1-2 and V is TRBV29-1; D uncertain. CDR3 size: 15 residues. CDR1 is SQVTM, CDR2 ANQGSEA, per germline. The V end lost 7 bases, the J end lost 2 bases, and 20 bases lay between the germline ends. CDR3 region: CSARVSQIGNYGYTF. In DNA form, the CDR3 reads TGCAGCGCGCGGGTATCTCAAATCGGGAACTATGGCTACACCTTC. The entire variable domain, with the rest obtained from reference TRBV29-1 and TRBJ1-2, is as follows: SAVISQKPSRDICQRGTSLTIQCQVDSQVTMMFWYRQQPGQSLTLIATANQGSEATYESGFVIDKFPISRPNLTFSTLTVSNMSPEDSSIYLCSARVSQIGNYGYTFGSGTRLTVV.

This chain joins TRBV28 and TRBJ1-2; 9 bases line up with TRBD1. This CDR3 has 14 residues. Per germline, CDR1 MDHEN and CDR2 SYDVKM. The J segment lost 7 bases and the V segment lost 7 bases, leaving 10 bases of the junction unmatched. CDR3 coding DNA: TGTGCCAGCATGGCGGACAGGGGTTTTGGTGGCTACACCTTC. It translates to CASMADRGFGGYTF.

The genes are TRBV2 and TRBJ1-2, with D hard to call. The germline CDR1 and CDR2 sequences are SNHLY and FYNNEI. The CDR3 spans 14 residues. The V gene lost 4 bases and the J gene lost 0 bases, with 9 bases spanning the gap. In DNA, the CDR3 is TGTGCCAGCAGTGCGAGAGGAGCTAACTATGGCTACACCTTC. Its protein is CASSARGANYGYTF.